This TCR beta chain was identified in a study of T-cell memory formation after mild COVID-19. This clonotype was seen a few times. No antigen is known for it. TCRdb re-called the 5' RACE reads with MiXCR, one entry per CDR3 protein. The profile shows roughly 510,000 distinct CDR3 sequences, roughly 17% of them singletons. Study conclusions and caveats: Specificity for SARS-CoV-2 was not confirmed among the second-wave clones peaking on day 37. Clones shrinking from day 15 to 85 showed even CD4/CD8 mixes; later expanders tilted CD4+.

This TCR derives from an adult woman who had mild COVID-19 (a few samples of this study predate the infection). Cell type and time point are not known. Input material: PBMCs or a T cell subset sorted from them (not recorded which).

CDR3 DNA: TGCGCCAGCAGCCCAAGCGATGGGTACACTGAAGCTTTCTTT. It codes for CASSPSDGYTEAFF. The genes are TRBV5-1 and TRBJ1-1; D unclear. The CDR3 covers 14 residues. Trimming removed 4 bases at V and 3 bases at J, with 13 bases between. The germline CDR1 and CDR2 sequences are SGHRS and YFSETQ.